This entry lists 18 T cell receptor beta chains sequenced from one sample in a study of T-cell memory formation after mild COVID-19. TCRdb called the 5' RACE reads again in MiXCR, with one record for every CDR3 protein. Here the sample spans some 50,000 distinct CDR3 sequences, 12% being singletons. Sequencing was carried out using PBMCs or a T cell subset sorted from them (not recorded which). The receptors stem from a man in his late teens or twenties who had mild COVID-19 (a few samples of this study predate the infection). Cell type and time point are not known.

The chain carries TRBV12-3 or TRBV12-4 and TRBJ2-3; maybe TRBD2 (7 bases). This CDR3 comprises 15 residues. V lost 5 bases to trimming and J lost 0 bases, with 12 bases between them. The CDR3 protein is CASSTGGLSTDTQYF. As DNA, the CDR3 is TGTGCCAGCAGTACGGGGGGCCTTAGCACAGATACGCAGTATTTT.

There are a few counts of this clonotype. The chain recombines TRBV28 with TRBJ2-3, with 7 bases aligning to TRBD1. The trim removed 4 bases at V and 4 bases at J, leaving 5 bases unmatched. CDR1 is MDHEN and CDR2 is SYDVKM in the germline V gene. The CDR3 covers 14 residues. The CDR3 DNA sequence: TGTGCCAGCAGTTCGGGGACAGATTCAGATACGCAGTATTTT. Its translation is CASSSGTDSDTQYF. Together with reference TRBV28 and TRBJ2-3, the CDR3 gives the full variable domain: DVKVTQSSRYLVKRTGEKVFLECVQDMDHENMFWYRQDPGLGLRLIYFSYDVKMKEKGDIPEGYSVSREKKERFSLILESASTNQTSMYLCASSSGTDSDTQYFGPGTRLTVL.

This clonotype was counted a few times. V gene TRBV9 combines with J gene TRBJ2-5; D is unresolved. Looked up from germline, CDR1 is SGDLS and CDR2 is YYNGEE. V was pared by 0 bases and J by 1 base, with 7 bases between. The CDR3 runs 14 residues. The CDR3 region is CASSVEGRQETQYF. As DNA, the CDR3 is TGTGCCAGCAGCGTAGAAGGGCGCCAAGAGACCCAGTACTTC.

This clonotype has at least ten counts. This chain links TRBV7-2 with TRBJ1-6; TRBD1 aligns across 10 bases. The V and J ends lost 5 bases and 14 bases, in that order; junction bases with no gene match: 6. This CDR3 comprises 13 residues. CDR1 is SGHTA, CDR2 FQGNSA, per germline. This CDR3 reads CASSQRDRGTLHF. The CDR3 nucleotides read TGTGCCAGCAGCCAACGGGACAGGGGAACCCTCCACTTT.

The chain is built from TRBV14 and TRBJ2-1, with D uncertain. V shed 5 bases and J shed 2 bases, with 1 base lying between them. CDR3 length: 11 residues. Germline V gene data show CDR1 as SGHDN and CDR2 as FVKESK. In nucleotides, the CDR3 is TGTGCCAGCAGCACCTACAATGAGCAGTTCTTC. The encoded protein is CASSTYNEQFF.

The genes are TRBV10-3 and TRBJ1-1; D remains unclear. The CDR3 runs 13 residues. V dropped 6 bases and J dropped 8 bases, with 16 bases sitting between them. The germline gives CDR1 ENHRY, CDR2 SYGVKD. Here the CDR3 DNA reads TGTGCCATCAGCCCCCGTTTGTCCGACGAAGCTTTCTTT. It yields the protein CAISPRLSDEAFF.

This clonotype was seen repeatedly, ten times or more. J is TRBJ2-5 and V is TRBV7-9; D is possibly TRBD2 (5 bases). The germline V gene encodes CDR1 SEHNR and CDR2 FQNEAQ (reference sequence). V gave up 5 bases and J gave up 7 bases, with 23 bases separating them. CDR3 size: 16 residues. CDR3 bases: TGTGCCAGCAGCCCATCTGGACTGTACCTCCGGGGGACCCAGTACTTC. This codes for CASSPSGLYLRGTQYF.

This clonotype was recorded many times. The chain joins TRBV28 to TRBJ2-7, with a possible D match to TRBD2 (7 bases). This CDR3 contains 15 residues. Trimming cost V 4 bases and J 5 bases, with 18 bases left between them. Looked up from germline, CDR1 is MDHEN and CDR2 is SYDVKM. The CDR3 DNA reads TGTGCCAGCAGTTCTATCCAGGGGAGGGTGGACGAGCAGTACGTC. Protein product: CASSSIQGRVDEQYV.

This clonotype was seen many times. The CDR3 here is CASSFGTGATDTQYF. The CDR3 DNA sequence: TGTGCCAGCAGCTTTGGAACAGGGGCGACGGATACGCAGTATTTT. The genes are TRBV7-2 and TRBJ2-3, with TRBD1 identical over 7 bases. The V gene end was trimmed by 3 bases and the J gene end by 6 bases; junction bases not matched to a gene: 9. Germline assignment: CDR1 SGHTA and CDR2 FQGNSA. The CDR3 is 15 residues long.

The CDR3 DNA reads TGTGCCAGCAGCGTAGACCCTACGATTAGCACAGATACGCAGTATTTT. Protein sequence: CASSVDPTISTDTQYF. The chain employs TRBV9 and TRBJ2-3; D gene ambiguous. The CDR3 extends over 16 amino acids. CDR1 and CDR2 (germline): SGDLS, YYNGEE. Trimming took 0 bases from V and 0 from J, leaving 11 bases between them. Full variable domain (rest looked up from reference TRBV9 and TRBJ2-3): DSGVTQTPKHLITATGQRVTLRCSPRSGDLSVYWYQQSLDQGLQFLIQYYNGEERAKGNILERFSAQQFPDLHSELNLSSLELGDSALYFCASSVDPTISTDTQYFGPGTRLTVL.

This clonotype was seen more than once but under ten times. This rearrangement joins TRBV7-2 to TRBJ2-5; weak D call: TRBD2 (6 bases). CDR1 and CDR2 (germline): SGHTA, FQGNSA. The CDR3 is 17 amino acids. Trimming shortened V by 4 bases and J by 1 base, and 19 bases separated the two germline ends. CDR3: CASSSVRLGGGQETQYF. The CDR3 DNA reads TGTGCCAGCAGCTCAGTCCGTCTCGGGGGAGGCCAAGAGACCCAGTACTTC.

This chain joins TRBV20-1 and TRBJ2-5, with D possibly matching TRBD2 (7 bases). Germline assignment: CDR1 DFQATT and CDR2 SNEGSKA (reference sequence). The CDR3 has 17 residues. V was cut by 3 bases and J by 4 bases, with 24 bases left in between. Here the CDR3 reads CSASPPLGGPVGETQYF. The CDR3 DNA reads TGCAGTGCTAGTCCCCCCCTCGGGGGGCCAGTAGGAGAGACCCAGTACTTC.

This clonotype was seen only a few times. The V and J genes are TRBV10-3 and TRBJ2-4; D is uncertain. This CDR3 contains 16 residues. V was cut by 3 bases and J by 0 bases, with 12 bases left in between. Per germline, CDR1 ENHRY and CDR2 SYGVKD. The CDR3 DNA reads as TGTGCCATCAGTGAAGGGCAGGTTGAAGCCAAAAACATTCAGTACTTC. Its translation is CAISEGQVEAKNIQYF.

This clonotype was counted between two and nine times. CDR3 protein: CASGQVSANYGYTF. DNA of the CDR3: TGTGCCAGCGGACAGGTCTCGGCTAACTATGGCTACACCTTC. This chain links TRBV9 with TRBJ1-2, with TRBD1 matching over 7 bases. The V segment lost 7 bases and the J segment 0 bases; nucleotides outside the gene matches: 6. There are 14 residues in the CDR3. Germline V CDR1 and CDR2: SGDLS, YYNGEE.

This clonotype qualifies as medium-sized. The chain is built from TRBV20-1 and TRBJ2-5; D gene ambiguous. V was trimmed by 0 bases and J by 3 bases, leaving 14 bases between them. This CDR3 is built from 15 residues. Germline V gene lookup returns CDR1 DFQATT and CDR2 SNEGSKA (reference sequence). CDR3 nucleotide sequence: TGCAGTGCTAGAGATCTGAGGCAGGCCGAAGAGACCCAGTACTTC. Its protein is CSARDLRQAEETQYF.

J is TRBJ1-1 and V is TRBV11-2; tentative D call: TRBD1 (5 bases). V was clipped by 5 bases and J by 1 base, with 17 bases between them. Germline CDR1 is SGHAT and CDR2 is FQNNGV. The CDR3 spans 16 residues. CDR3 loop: CASSLGPGRANTEAFF. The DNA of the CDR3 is TGTGCCAGCAGCCTAGGCCCAGGCAGGGCGAACACTGAAGCTTTCTTT.

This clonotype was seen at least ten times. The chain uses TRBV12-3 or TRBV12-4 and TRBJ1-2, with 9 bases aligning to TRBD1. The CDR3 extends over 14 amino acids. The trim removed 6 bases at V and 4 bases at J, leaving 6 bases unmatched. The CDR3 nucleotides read TGTGCCAGCAGCCCGGACAGGGGAAGCTATGGCTACACCTTC. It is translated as CASSPDRGSYGYTF.

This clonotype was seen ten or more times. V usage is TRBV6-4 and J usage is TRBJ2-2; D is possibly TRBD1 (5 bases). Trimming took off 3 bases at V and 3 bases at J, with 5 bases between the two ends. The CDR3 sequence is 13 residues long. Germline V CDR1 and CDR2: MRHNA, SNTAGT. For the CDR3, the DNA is TGTGCCAGCAGTGAAGGGGACACCGGGGAGCTGTTTTTT. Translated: CASSEGDTGELFF.